One sample yielded the 25 T cell receptor beta chains listed below, sequenced in a study of PD-L1 blockade in urothelial cancer. The time point denotes: peripheral blood 6 weeks after treatment start. Generated by immunoSEQ multiplex PCR, the TCRdb table keeps only in-frame clones and is missing some. Of some 120,000 clones listed, about 91% are singletons. Sequenced material: PBMCs, taken around atezolizumab (anti-PD-L1) treatment. The receptors were gathered from a man in his sixties with urothelial cancer.

The rearrangement joins TRBV30 to TRBJ2-3, with D maybe TRBD1 (5 bases). The germline gives CDR1 GTSNPN, CDR2 SVGIG (reference sequence). Trimming stripped 3 bases from V and 1 base from J, with 14 bases between. The CDR3 spans 15 residues. CDR3 DNA sequence: TGTGCCTGGAGCGACAGCCAGCCAGGCACAGATACGCAGTATTTT. Translated, it gives CAWSDSQPGTDTQYF.

The rearrangement uses TRBV16 and TRBJ2-5; D is undetermined. The CDR3 has 13 amino acids. Trimming took 1 base from V and 5 from J, leaving 8 bases between them. Germline CDR1 reads KGHSY; CDR2 reads FQNENV. The CDR3 loop is CASSQLRVETQYF. DNA for the CDR3: TGTGCCAGCAGCCAATTGCGCGTTGAGACCCAGTACTTC.

The gene calls are TRBV11-1 and TRBJ2-3; TRBD1 agrees at 9 bases. Germline V lookup: CDR1 SGHAT, CDR2 FQDESV (reference sequence). After removal of 6 bases from V and 5 bases from J, the junction contained 12 bases not matched to a gene. This CDR3 spans 16 amino acids. As DNA, the CDR3 is TGTGCCAGCAGTACTGCCGGGGACAGGGAGGAAGATACGCAGTATTTT. Protein product: CASSTAGDREEDTQYF.

The rearrangement uses TRBV19 and TRBJ2-2; D is undetermined. Germline V CDR1 and CDR2: LNHDA, SQIVND (reference sequence). CDR3 length: 11 residues. V lost 11 bases and J 7 bases, leaving 11 bases between the germline ends. This CDR3 reads CASSGGGELFF. CDR3 sequence (DNA): TGTGCCTCGTCCGGCGGCGGGGAGCTGTTTTTT.

This clone was seen just once. The J gene is TRBJ1-2, the V gene TRBV15, with 8 bases lining up with TRBD1. The germline V gene encodes CDR1 LNHNV and CDR2 YYDKDF (reference sequence). Germline trimming cut 4 bases from V and 6 bases from J; bases unmatched to any gene: 4. The CDR3 has 13 amino acids. The CDR3 sequence is CATSKDREDGYTF. Here the CDR3 DNA reads TGTGCCACCAGCAAGGACAGGGAGGATGGCTACACCTTC.

The genes are TRBV6-1 and TRBJ2-3; 13 positions agree with TRBD2. The CDR3 loop spans 17 amino acids. V dropped 2 bases and J dropped 3; count of bases not matched to a gene: 5. Germline-derived CDR1 and CDR2 are MNHNS and SASEGT. CDR3 DNA: TGTGCCAGCAGTGAACTAGGACTAGCGGGAGCGACAGATACGCAGTATTTT. Its protein product is CASSELGLAGATDTQYF.

This chain connects TRBV21-1 to TRBJ1-1; TRBD1 was called by the table and not checked on the DNA. TRBV21-1 is shown as a pseudogene. This CDR3 is 18 amino acids long. CDR3 sequence: CASKGEDRGRCSDTEAFF. The CDR3 DNA sequence: TGTGCCAGCAAAGGGGAGGACAGGGGGCGTTGTTCCGACACTGAAGCTTTCTTT.

This chain joins TRBV28 and TRBJ2-7; no clear D. CDR3 length: 12 residues. Germline V lookup: CDR1 MDHEN, CDR2 SYDVKM. Trimming left V 4 bases short and J 3 bases short, with 7 bases between. CDR3 sequence (DNA): TGTGCCAGCAGTTCGACAAGCTACGAGCAGTACTTC. Amino acid sequence: CASSSTSYEQYF.

The chain links TRBV5-6 to TRBJ2-3; a weak D match, TRBD2 (5 bases). The CDR3 totals 14 residues. Germline lookup yields CDR1 SGHDT and CDR2 YYEEEE. Trimming removed 1 base at V and 6 bases at J, with 12 bases between. In nucleotides, the CDR3 is TGTGCCAGCAGCTTGACCCGGGGAGACGATACGCAGTATTTT. Its protein is CASSLTRGDDTQYF.

The chain uses TRBV30 and TRBJ2-6, with TRBD1 matching 10 bases. The junction had 7 bases not matched to a gene; V was cut back by 6 bases and J by 2 bases. The V gene's germline CDR1 is GTSNPN and CDR2 SVGIG (reference sequence). CDR3 length: 16 residues. CDR3 sequence: CACGTGVSAGANVLTF. As DNA, the CDR3 is TGTGCCTGCGGGACAGGGGTGTCTGCTGGGGCCAACGTCCTGACTTTC. Full variable domain (outside the CDR3, taken from reference TRBV30 and TRBJ2-6): SQTIHQWPATLVQPVGSPLSLECTVEGTSNPNLYWYRQAAGRGLQLLFYSVGIGQISSEVPQNLSASRPQDRQFILSSKKLLLSDSGFYLCACGTGVSAGANVLTFGAGSRLTVL.

Here the CDR3 reads CASIAGLAGINEQFF. Here the CDR3 DNA reads TGTGCCAGCATAGCGGGACTAGCGGGGATCAATGAGCAGTTCTTC. This sequence joins TRBV2 and TRBJ2-1; TRBD2 agrees at 13 bases. The V gene's germline CDR1 is SNHLY and CDR2 FYNNEI. V gave up 7 bases and J gave up 6 bases; unmatched junction bases: 6. This CDR3 has 15 amino acids.

V and J are TRBV10-3 and TRBJ1-5; the D gene is possibly TRBD1 (6 bases). Trimming removed 0 bases at V and 3 bases at J, with 9 bases between. This CDR3 is 15 amino acids long. CDR1 is ENHRY and CDR2 is SYGVKD in the germline V gene. As DNA, the CDR3 is TGTGCCATCAGTGAGTCCCAGGGGATCAATCAGCCCCAGCATTTT. Its translation is CAISESQGINQPQHF.

There are a few counts of this clone. This sequence joins TRBV5-1 and TRBJ1-6; tentative D call: TRBD1 (6 bases). CDR3 length equals 14 residues. Trimming removed 4 bases from V and 9 bases from J, with 14 bases in between. From germline, CDR1 is SGHRS and CDR2 YFSETQ. The CDR3 region is CASSAGQHGSPLHF. The CDR3 DNA is TGCGCCAGCAGCGCAGGACAGCACGGTTCACCCCTCCACTTT.

This rearrangement joins TRBV11-2 to TRBJ1-1, with a tentative D call TRBD1 (6 bases). In germline, CDR1 is SGHAT, CDR2 FQNNGV. V gave up 4 bases and J gave up 4 bases, with 10 bases separating them. This CDR3 is built from 13 residues. The CDR3 here is CASSSQGPTEAFF. The CDR3 DNA follows: TGTGCCAGCAGCTCACAGGGTCCCACTGAAGCTTTCTTT.

This rearrangement joins TRBV6-5 to TRBJ1-3; D remains unclear. V lost 0 bases and J 4 bases, leaving 10 bases between the germline ends. The CDR3 is 15 amino acids. In germline, CDR1 is MNHEY, CDR2 SVGAGI. The CDR3 nucleotides are TGTGCCAGCAGTTACTCGAGAGTTCCCGGAAACACCATATATTTT. Protein sequence: CASSYSRVPGNTIYF.

CDR3 in DNA: TGTGCCAGCAGCACGGGACAAGAGACCCAGTACTTC. It specifies CASSTGQETQYF. The chain employs TRBV5-5 and TRBJ2-5, with a possible D match to TRBD2 (5 bases). The V and J ends lost 4 bases and 2 bases respectively, with 6 bases between them. Germline values: CDR1 SGHKS, CDR2 YYEKEE (reference sequence). This CDR3 comprises 12 residues.

CDR3 DNA sequence: TGTGCCAGCAGACCGGGACAGCGGGACGAGCAGTACTTC. This gives the protein CASRPGQRDEQYF. The chain carries TRBV7-9 and TRBJ2-7, with D perhaps matching TRBD1 (7 bases). The V end was cut by 6 bases, the J end by 5 bases, with 14 bases between. This CDR3 comprises 13 residues. Germline-derived CDR1 and CDR2 are SEHNR and FQNEAQ (reference sequence). Based on the CDR3 plus reference TRBV7-9 and TRBJ2-7, the full variable domain is DTGVSQNPRHKITKRGQNVTFRCDPISEHNRLYWYRQTLGQGPEFLTYFQNEAQLEKSRLLSDRFSAERPKGSFSTLEIQRTEQGDSAMYLCASRPGQRDEQYFGPGTRLTVT.

V usage is TRBV11-1 and J usage is TRBJ2-7; maybe TRBD1 (6 bases). V was clipped by 5 bases and J by 9 bases, with 20 bases between them. Looked up from germline, CDR1 is SGHAT and CDR2 is FQDESV (reference sequence). The CDR3 spans 14 residues. The CDR3 loop reads CASSSGQRFSGQYF. DNA of the CDR3: TGTGCCAGCAGCAGTGGACAGCGATTCTCAGGGCAGTACTTC.

The rearrangement joins TRBV2 to TRBJ2-2, with a tentative D call TRBD1 (5 bases). The CDR3 spans 13 residues. CDR1 and CDR2 (germline): SNHLY, FYNNEI. V was pared by 11 bases and J by 3 bases, with 13 bases between. Here the CDR3 DNA reads TGTGCCCTCAGGGAATCCTACACCGGGGAGCTGTTTTTT. This translates into CALRESYTGELFF.

The rearrangement links TRBV2 to TRBJ2-7; tentative D call: TRBD2 (6 bases). The CDR3 spans 14 residues. CDR1 and CDR2 (germline): SNHLY, FYNNEI. V lost 6 bases and J lost 0, with 12 bases in between. CDR3 DNA: TGTGCCAGCAGAAGAAGCGGGCACTCCTACGAGCAGTACTTC. Encoded protein: CASRRSGHSYEQYF.

The rearrangement links TRBV18 to TRBJ2-2; TRBD2 agrees at 10 bases. The CDR3 runs 16 residues. The V gene's germline CDR1 is KGHSH and CDR2 LQKENI. The V and J ends lost 6 bases and 4 bases, in that order; junction bases with no gene match: 8. CDR3 residues: CASSPPSGGLTGELFF. CDR3 nucleotides: TGTGCCAGCTCCCCGCCTAGCGGGGGCCTCACCGGGGAGCTGTTTTTT. Together with reference TRBV18 and TRBJ2-2, the CDR3 gives the full variable domain: NAGVMQNPRHLVRRRGQEARLRCSPMKGHSHVYWYRQLPEEGLKFMVYLQKENIIDESGMPKERFSAEFPKEGPSILRIQQVVRGDSAAYFCASSPPSGGLTGELFFGEGSRLTVL.

The J gene is TRBJ1-1, the V gene TRBV20-1; no clear D. The CDR3 sequence is 11 residues long. The germline V gene encodes CDR1 DFQATT and CDR2 SNEGSKA (reference sequence). V was shortened by 3 bases and J by 7 bases, with 9 bases between the two germline ends. The CDR3 loop is CSARRLGEAFF. In DNA, the CDR3 is TGCAGTGCTAGGAGGTTGGGTGAAGCTTTCTTT.

V is TRBV4-3 and J is TRBJ1-4, with unresolved D. Looked up from germline, CDR1 is LGHNA and CDR2 is YSLEER. Trimming left V 0 bases short and J 6 bases short, with 11 bases between. This CDR3 is 15 amino acids long. The CDR3 DNA reads as TGCGCCAGCAGCCAAGATGATAGACACGATGAAAAACTGTTTTTT. Residues: CASSQDDRHDEKLFF.

The rearrangement uses TRBV7-2 and TRBJ1-3, with 10 bases fitting TRBD1. The CDR3 length is 17 residues. V gave up 5 bases and J gave up 4 bases; unmatched junction bases: 11. Germline CDR1 SGHTA, CDR2 FQGNSA. This CDR3 reads CASSERQGALSGNTIYF. CDR3 in DNA: TGTGCCAGCAGCGAGAGACAGGGGGCGCTTTCCGGAAACACCATATATTTT.

The J gene is TRBJ2-3, the V gene TRBV5-1, with a tentative D call TRBD2 (6 bases). Germline-derived CDR1 and CDR2 are SGHRS and YFSETQ. This CDR3 has 14 amino acids. V was clipped by 7 bases and J by 4 bases, with 16 bases between them. The CDR3 DNA follows: TGCGCCAGCCGGGAGCAGGGTGAATCAGATACGCAGTATTTT. Protein product: CASREQGESDTQYF.